One sample yielded the 21 T cell receptor beta chains listed below, sequenced in a study of T cells after yellow fever vaccination. TCRdb called the 5' RACE reads again in MiXCR, with one record for every CDR3 protein. The sample lists roughly 180,000 distinct CDR3 sequences, about 6.2% seen once, with 2.9% in the top ten. The material was CD4+ T cells sorted from PBMCs, obtained on the day of the first yellow fever vaccination. The receptors were gathered from a young man who received the YFV17D yellow fever vaccine.

The V and J genes are TRBV7-2 and TRBJ1-1; a possible D gene is TRBD1 (5 bases). The CDR3 covers 15 residues. Trimming removed 5 bases at V and 0 bases at J, with 13 bases between. Germline CDR1 is SGHTA and CDR2 is FQGNSA. The CDR3 here is CASSVTGTVNTEAFF. The CDR3 DNA reads as TGTGCCAGCAGCGTCACCGGGACGGTGAACACTGAAGCTTTCTTT.

In its sample, this clonotype was seen many times. This chain links TRBV20-1 with TRBJ2-5, with D perhaps matching TRBD1 (6 bases). The CDR3 is 13 amino acids. The germline V gene has CDR1 DFQATT and CDR2 SNEGSKA (reference sequence). Trimming removed 3 bases at V and 3 bases at J, with 11 bases between. The CDR3 reads CSASQGPKETQYF. The CDR3 nucleotides are TGCAGTGCTAGTCAGGGGCCCAAAGAGACCCAGTACTTC.

This clonotype was recorded at least ten times. This chain links TRBV18 with TRBJ2-2; TRBD1 agrees at 8 bases. The trim removed 1 base at V and 3 bases at J, leaving 4 bases unmatched. CDR3 length: 16 residues. The germline V gene has CDR1 KGHSH and CDR2 LQKENI. CDR3 residues: CASSPRSGGDTGELFF. CDR3 sequence (DNA): TGTGCCAGCTCACCACGATCAGGGGGCGACACCGGGGAGCTGTTTTTT.

This clonotype was picked up many times. A junction boundary mismatches the germline segment, possibly from a read error. V gene TRBV5-1 combines with J gene TRBJ1-1, with unresolved D. The CDR3 is 15 amino acids. From germline, CDR1 is SGHRS and CDR2 YFSETQ. CDR3 loop: CASSFPRGENAEAFF. The CDR3 coding sequence is TGCGCCAGCAGCTTCCCCCGGGGAGAGAACGCTGAAGCTTTCTTT.

This clonotype showed up many times. The chain carries TRBV19 and TRBJ1-4; no clear D. Germline CDR1 and CDR2: LNHDA and SQIVND (reference sequence). Trimming stripped 5 bases from V and 6 bases from J, with 16 bases between. The CDR3 extends over 15 amino acids. CDR3 coding DNA: TGTGCCAGTAGTTTCTTACTGGCCGACGATGAAAAACTGTTTTTT. Translation: CASSFLLADDEKLFF.

This sequence joins TRBV3-1 and TRBJ1-4; D gene unclear. Germline-derived CDR1 and CDR2 are LGHDT and YNNKEL (reference sequence). The CDR3 has 15 residues. Trimming stripped 0 bases from V and 8 bases from J, with 13 bases between. The CDR3: CASSQEAAGGEKLFF. Written as DNA, the CDR3 is TGTGCCAGCAGCCAAGAGGCAGCCGGTGGCGAAAAACTGTTTTTT. Full variable domain (remainder filled in from reference TRBV3-1 and TRBJ1-4): DTAVSQTPKYLVTQMGNDKSIKCEQNLGHDTMYWYKQDSKKFLKIMFSYNNKELIINETVPNRFSPKSPDKAHLNLHINSLELGDSAVYFCASSQEAAGGEKLFFGSGTQLSVL.

This clonotype was found many times. V gene TRBV14 combines with J gene TRBJ1-5; D gene uncertain. The V gene lost 1 base and the J gene lost 5 bases, with 6 bases spanning the gap. The CDR3 is made up of 13 amino acids. Germline CDR1 and CDR2: SGHDN and FVKESK. The CDR3 DNA sequence: TGTGCCAGCAGCCAAGGTCCAGATCAGCCCCAGCATTTT. This gives the protein CASSQGPDQPQHF.

This clonotype showed up just a few times. The CDR3 DNA reads as TGTGCCAGCTCACCGGATAGACTAGCGGGTCGAGAGACCCAGTACTTC. Translated, it gives CASSPDRLAGRETQYF. The chain couples TRBV18 to TRBJ2-5; 10 nucleotides align to TRBD2. V trimming: 3 bases; J trimming: 4 bases; junction bases outside the gene matches: 8. The CDR3 is 16 amino acids. The germline CDR1 and CDR2 sequences are KGHSH and LQKENI. The full variable domain, rest sourced from reference TRBV18 and TRBJ2-5, is NAGVMQNPRHLVRRRGQEARLRCSPMKGHSHVYWYRQLPEEGLKFMVYLQKENIIDESGMPKERFSAEFPKEGPSILRIQQVVRGDSAAYFCASSPDRLAGRETQYFGPGTRLLVL.

A few counts support this clonotype. This chain links TRBV12-3 or TRBV12-4 with TRBJ2-2; D call uncertain. V lost 6 bases, J lost 3 bases, and 5 bases lay in between. CDR3 length equals 12 residues. The CDR3 is CASRPYTGELFF. For the CDR3, the DNA is TGTGCCAGCAGACCTTACACCGGGGAGCTGTTTTTT.

This clonotype was seen repeatedly, ten times or more. The chain couples TRBV5-1 to TRBJ1-1; D is perhaps TRBD1 (5 bases). The germline V gene has CDR1 SGHRS and CDR2 YFSETQ. V was pared by 0 bases and J by 4 bases, with 10 bases between. The CDR3 is 14 residues long. The CDR3 DNA sequence: TGCGCCAGCAGCTTGGATCCGGGGGGCACTGAAGCTTTCTTT. Its protein product is CASSLDPGGTEAFF.

At least ten counts were recorded for this clonotype. This chain joins TRBV7-8 and TRBJ2-2; TRBD2 matches at 14 bases. Unmatched junction bases numbered 7, after V lost 1 base and J lost 6 bases. CDR1 and CDR2 (germline): SGHVS, FQNEAQ. There are 18 residues in the CDR3. Here the CDR3 DNA reads TGTGCCAGCAGCTTAGGACTAGCGGGGGGGACGTTGGCCGGGGAGCTGTTTTTT. Translated, it gives CASSLGLAGGTLAGELFF.

J is TRBJ2-1 and V is TRBV5-1; D gene ambiguous. Germline V lookup: CDR1 SGHRS, CDR2 YFSETQ. Trimming shortened V by 0 bases and J by 0 bases, and 10 bases separated the two germline ends. The CDR3 has 16 residues. The CDR3 DNA is TGCGCCAGCAGCTTGGGTCCCGGGTACTCCTACAATGAGCAGTTCTTC. Its protein is CASSLGPGYSYNEQFF.

V and J are TRBV5-1 and TRBJ2-6, with D unresolved. Germline V lookup: CDR1 SGHRS, CDR2 YFSETQ. The V end was cut by 3 bases, the J end by 1 base, with 8 bases between. The CDR3 has 15 residues. This CDR3 is CASSSDVSGANVLTF. The CDR3 DNA follows: TGCGCCAGCAGCTCGGACGTATCTGGGGCCAACGTCCTGACTTTC.

V is TRBV12-3 or TRBV12-4 and J is TRBJ2-1, with D hard to call. Trimming removed 8 bases at V and 6 bases at J, with 11 bases between. The CDR3 is made up of 12 amino acids. DNA of the CDR3: TGTGCCAGCCGTTCCGTTGGCAATGAGCAGTTCTTC. This codes for CASRSVGNEQFF.

Many counts were recorded for this clonotype. The V gene is TRBV7-2, the J gene TRBJ1-6; TRBD1 matches 7 bases. There are 13 residues in the CDR3. The V segment lost 1 base and the J segment 12 bases; nucleotides outside the gene matches: 3. From germline, CDR1 is SGHTA and CDR2 FQGNSA. CDR3 sequence (DNA): TGTGCCAGCAGCTTAGAACAGGGGCTACCCCTCCACTTT. It specifies CASSLEQGLPLHF.

The sample holds a few counts of this clonotype. The gene calls are TRBV30 and TRBJ1-6; D is unresolved. There are 14 residues in the CDR3. The V end was cut by 0 bases, the J end by 6 bases, with 9 bases between. Per the germline V gene, CDR1 is GTSNPN and CDR2 is SVGIG (reference sequence). Here the CDR3 DNA reads TGTGCCTGGAGTGTACCACACCGTAATTCACCCCTCCACTTT. It codes for CAWSVPHRNSPLHF.

CDR3 loop: CASSSRGVNEKLFF. CDR3 nucleotides: TGCGCCAGCAGCTCCAGGGGAGTTAATGAAAAACTGTTTTTT. The J gene is TRBJ1-4, the V gene TRBV5-1; tentatively, D is TRBD1 (6 bases). V lost 3 bases and J 4 bases, leaving 10 bases between the germline ends. The CDR3 is 14 residues long. Germline V gene lookup returns CDR1 SGHRS and CDR2 YFSETQ.

The V and J genes are TRBV5-1 and TRBJ2-3; D unresolved. This CDR3 is 16 amino acids long. The germline V gene encodes CDR1 SGHRS and CDR2 YFSETQ. V lost 0 bases and J 2 bases, leaving 13 bases between the germline ends. The CDR3 DNA reads as TGCGCCAGCAGCTTGGAGGTTGAAAGATACACAGATACGCAGTATTTT. It encodes CASSLEVERYTDTQYF.

This clonotype has a handful of counts. The CDR3 DNA reads TGTGCCAGCAGTTGGCAAGGTTGGGAGACCCAGTACTTC. Translating it yields CASSWQGWETQYF. The V gene is TRBV12-3 or TRBV12-4, the J gene TRBJ2-5; D is ambiguous. This CDR3 has 13 residues. With 4 bases removed from V and 5 bases from J, the gap between germline ends came to 11 bases.

This clonotype showed up many times. The chain uses TRBV9 and TRBJ2-7, with no clear D. Per the germline V gene, CDR1 is SGDLS and CDR2 is YYNGEE. This CDR3 spans 10 amino acids. Trimming took off 3 bases at V and 7 bases at J, with 5 bases between the two ends. CDR3 protein: CASSDSEQYV. CDR3 nucleotide sequence: TGTGCCAGCAGCGATTCTGAGCAGTACGTC.

The table lists this clonotype with a few counts. This chain uses TRBV6-2 or TRBV6-3 with TRBJ2-7, with 8 positions matching TRBD2. The trim removed 6 bases at V and 5 bases at J, leaving 3 bases unmatched. Germline CDR1 reads MNHEY; CDR2 reads SVGEGT. The CDR3 is made up of 12 amino acids. This CDR3 is CASSLSGDEQYV. The CDR3, as DNA: TGTGCCAGCAGCCTTAGCGGGGACGAGCAGTACGTC.